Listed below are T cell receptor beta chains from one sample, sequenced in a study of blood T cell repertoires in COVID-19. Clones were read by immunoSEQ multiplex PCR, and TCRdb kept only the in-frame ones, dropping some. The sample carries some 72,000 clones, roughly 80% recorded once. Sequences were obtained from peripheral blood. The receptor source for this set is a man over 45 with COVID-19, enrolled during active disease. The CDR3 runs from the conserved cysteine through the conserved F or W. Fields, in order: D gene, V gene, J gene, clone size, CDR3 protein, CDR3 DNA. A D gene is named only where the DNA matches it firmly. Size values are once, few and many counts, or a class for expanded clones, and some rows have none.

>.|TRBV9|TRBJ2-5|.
CASSPRWGVEETQYF
TGTGCCAGCAGCCCAAGGTGGGGGGTTGAAGAGACCCAGTACTTC
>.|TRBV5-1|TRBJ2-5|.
CASSLVAGQEETQYF
TGCGCCAGCAGCTTGGTGGCAGGGCAGGAAGAGACCCAGTACTTC
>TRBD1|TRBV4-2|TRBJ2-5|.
CASSPGTGVTETQYF
TGTGCCAGCAGCCCCGGGACAGGGGTTACGGAGACCCAGTACTTC
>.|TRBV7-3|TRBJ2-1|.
CASSFPPGPLGDEQFF
TGTGCCAGCAGCTTTCCCCCAGGTCCCCTGGGCGATGAGCAGTTCTTC
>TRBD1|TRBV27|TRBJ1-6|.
CASSVGQGAPLHF
TGTGCCAGCAGCGTGGGACAGGGGGCACCCCTCCACTTT
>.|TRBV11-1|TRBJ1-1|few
CASSGPGETEAFF
TGTGCCAGCAGCGGCCCCGGGGAGACTGAAGCTTTCTTT
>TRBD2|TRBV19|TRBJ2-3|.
CASSPLGLAGSTDTQYF
TGTGCCAGTAGTCCCCTAGGACTAGCGGGGAGCACAGATACGCAGTATTTT
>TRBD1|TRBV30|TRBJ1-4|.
CAWGQGLPNEKLFF
TGTGCCTGGGGACAGGGGCTCCCTAATGAAAAACTGTTTTTT
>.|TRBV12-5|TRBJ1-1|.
CASGLAMNTEAFF
TGTGCTAGTGGTTTGGCAATGAACACTGAAGCTTTCTTT
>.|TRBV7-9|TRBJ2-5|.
CAISTRSGQETQYF
TGTGCCATCAGCACCCGGTCGGGACAAGAGACCCAGTACTTC
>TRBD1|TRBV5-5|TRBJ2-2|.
CASSARDSGELFF
TGTGCCAGCAGCGCCCGGGACAGCGGGGAGCTGTTTTTT
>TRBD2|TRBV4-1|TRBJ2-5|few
CASSQVGLAGPKSGETQYF
TGCGCCAGCAGCCAAGTAGGACTAGCGGGACCCAAAAGCGGAGAGACCCAGTACTTC
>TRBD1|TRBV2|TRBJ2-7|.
CASSTGGIAYEQYF
TGTGCCAGCAGTACAGGGGGTATCGCCTACGAGCAGTACTTC
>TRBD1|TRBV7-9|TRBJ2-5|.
CASSLSRGRETQYF
TGTGCCAGCAGCTTAAGCAGGGGGCGAGAGACCCAGTACTTC
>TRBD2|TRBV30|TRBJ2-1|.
CAWSGLAGNEQFF
TGTGCCTGGAGCGGACTAGCGGGCAATGAGCAGTTCTTC
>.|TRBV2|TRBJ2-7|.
CASSEYGNEQYF
TGTGCCAGCAGTGAGTACGGGAACGAGCAGTACTTC
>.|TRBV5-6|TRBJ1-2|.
CASSLDSGYTF
TGTGCCAGCAGCTTGGACTCTGGCTACACCTTC
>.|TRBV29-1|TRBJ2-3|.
CSQGGGTGGTQYF
TGCAGCCAAGGGGGCGGGACTGGGGGTACGCAGTATTTT
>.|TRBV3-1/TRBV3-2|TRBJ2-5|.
CASSQDRGLGETQYF
TGTGCCAGCAGCCAAGATAGGGGACTCGGGGAGACCCAGTACTTC
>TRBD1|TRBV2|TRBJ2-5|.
CASNRGQSAGTQYF
TGTGCCAGCAATAGGGGACAGTCCGCTGGGACCCAGTACTTC
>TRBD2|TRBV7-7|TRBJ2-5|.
CASSLGLAGGEAQYF
TGTGCTAGCAGCCTGGGACTAGCGGGGGGAGAAGCCCAGTACTTC
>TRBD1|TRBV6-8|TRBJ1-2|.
CASPWSETGLYGYTF
TGTGCCAGCCCGTGGTCCGAGACAGGGCTTTATGGCTACACCTTC
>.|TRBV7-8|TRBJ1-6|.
CASSRGPQSYNSPLHF
TGTGCCAGCAGCCGAGGGCCACAGTCCTATAATTCACCCCTCCACTTT
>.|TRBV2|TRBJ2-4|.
CASNRELFQNIQYF
TGTGCCAGCAACAGGGAGTTGTTCCAAAACATTCAGTACTTC
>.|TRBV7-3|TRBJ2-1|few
CASSLYSYDTGNEQFF
TGTGCCAGCAGCTTATACTCCTACGATACGGGAAATGAGCAGTTCTTC
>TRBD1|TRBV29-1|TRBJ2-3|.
CSADRGGTDTQYF
TGCAGCGCCGACAGGGGTGGCACAGATACGCAGTATTTT
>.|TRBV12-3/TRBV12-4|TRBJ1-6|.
CASSYGTPLHF
TGTGCCAGCAGTTACGGGACACCCCTCCACTTT
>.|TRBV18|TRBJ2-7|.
CASSRRDEQYF
TGTGCCAGCTCACGCAGGGACGAGCAGTACTTC
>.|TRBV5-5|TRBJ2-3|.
CASSVRYTDTQYF
TGTGCCAGCAGCGTCAGGTACACAGATACGCAGTATTTT
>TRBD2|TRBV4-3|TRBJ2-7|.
CASSQVAAGGSEQYF
TGCGCCAGCAGCCAAGTCGCAGCGGGAGGGAGTGAGCAGTACTTC
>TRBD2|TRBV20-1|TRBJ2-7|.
CSASSILAGRYEQYF
TGCAGTGCTAGTTCGATACTAGCGGGTCGCTACGAGCAGTACTTC
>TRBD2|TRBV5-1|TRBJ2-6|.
CASSFGLAIQKANVLTF
TGCGCCAGCAGTTTTGGACTAGCGATACAGAAGGCCAACGTCCTGACTTTC
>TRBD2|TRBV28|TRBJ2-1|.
CASSLGGGSYNEQFF
TGTGCCAGCAGTTTAGGGGGGGGGTCCTACAATGAGCAGTTCTTC
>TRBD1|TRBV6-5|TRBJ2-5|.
CASRPPGQGARTQYF
TGTGCCAGCAGACCCCCGGGACAGGGGGCCAGGACCCAGTACTTC
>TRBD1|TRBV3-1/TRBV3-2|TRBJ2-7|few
CASSQGTVPEQYF
TGTGCCAGCAGCCAGGGGACAGTTCCCGAGCAGTACTTC